This TCR beta chain was retrieved from a study of cytomegalovirus exposure and HLA in healthy donors (dated by TCRdb to the late 2010s). Looking at the study overall: The 500 to 800 repertoires of the first cohort and the roughly 110 validation repertoires were produced on the same platform, according to a later analysis. The study aimed to test whether cataloging public T cell receptors could reveal signatures of past pathogen exposure. Besides the first cohort of around 670 subjects, a separate validation cohort made up of around 120 different subjects was used. The study combined high-throughput TCR immunosequencing, statistical association of individual TCRs with disease status, and machine learning to predict cytomegalovirus infection status.

The library was generated by the immunoSEQ multiplex PCR assay. The published analysis was carried out like this. A statistical classification framework was built to diagnose cytomegalovirus status from the catalog of TCR beta chain sequences. TCRdb provides this immuneACCESS table in a form limited to in-frame rearrangements. Some clones are lacking; in checked studies, under half of them reflect an unresolved V gene, and why the rest are absent is not known. That table is the source of V, J and clone size, and D and trimming were worked out from the DNA. In all, the sample holds 90,000 to 110,000 clones, and around 87% of those were seen once. The top ten clonotypes cover 4% to 4.5% of the sample. The study at large found these results: Most TCR sequences were observed very rarely across donors, whereas some public TCRs were present in many individuals. A later analysis had no HLA typing for the validation cohort, so co-occurrence there was scored across all 120 or so repertoires. Subsequent analysis determined that TCRs grouped into clusters in the first cohort also showed a tendency toward co-occurrence across the approximately 120 validation repertoires, and about 94% of cluster scores exceeded 0. The classifier was reported to diagnose cytomegalovirus status with high specificity and sensitivity in both the original cohort and the validation cohort. A few of the identified cytomegalovirus-associated TCR beta chains were confirmed in vitro to be specific for cytomegalovirus antigens. It was suggested by the authors that the approach could potentially be generalized to other disease states and immunological phenotypes. A total of some 180 TCR beta chains were listed by the study as associated with cytomegalovirus.

Looking up the germline V gene yields CDR1 MGHRA and CDR2 YSYEKL. V gives up 3 bases and J gives up 9 bases, and the segment between their germline ends measures 18 bases. From the cysteine through the phenylalanine, the CDR3 covers 14 amino acids. Kept here is only the CDR3 DNA, which spans 42 bases and is read in frame from base 1. As for this clone: Its antigen has not been determined. Base qualities are not provided; no much larger clone lies one nucleotide away.

The donors belonged to the validation cohort of over a hundred subjects, which was separate from the roughly 700-subject first cohort. The sequenced sample was PBMCs. This clonotype was sampled from a woman aged 18-29 years in good health and CMV-seropositive. The chain uses TRBV4-1 and TRBJ2-7, and possibly TRBD2, on 6 matching bases. The CDR3 reads CASSQEIGGAGQYF. The DNA reads TGCGCCAGCAGCCAGGAAATAGGAGGGGCAGGGCAGTACTTC.